A single sample gave rise to the 30 T cell receptor beta chains below, sequenced in a study of T cell responses to AZD1222 COVID-19 vaccine. Sequenced by immunoSEQ multiplex PCR; TCRdb stores in-frame clones only, minus some. The table has roughly 150,000 clones, 85% to 95% seen once. The specimen comprised peripheral blood, sampled on day 0 of AZD1222 vaccination. Receptors were obtained from an adult in good health.

This sequence joins TRBV18 and TRBJ1-1; D is perhaps TRBD1 (6 bases). Germline assignment: CDR1 KGHSH and CDR2 LQKENI. This CDR3 comprises 16 residues. V lost 2 bases and J lost 6, with 19 bases in between. CDR3 protein: CASSPSGGHRFAEAFF. DNA of the CDR3: TGTGCCAGCTCACCAAGCGGGGGGCATCGATTCGCTGAAGCTTTCTTT.

The chain has TRBV5-5 and TRBJ2-7; 7 positions agree with TRBD1. The length of the CDR3 is 14 residues. The V segment lost 5 bases and the J segment 0 bases; nucleotides outside the gene matches: 5. Germline V CDR1 and CDR2: SGHKS, YYEKEE (reference sequence). The CDR3 protein is CASSLRTGSYEQYF. The CDR3 DNA sequence: TGTGCCAGCAGTCTTAGGACAGGCTCCTACGAGCAGTACTTC.

The CDR3 bases are TGCAGCGTGACAGGGTCGAGCTCCTACGAGCAGTACTTC. Protein product: CSVTGSSSYEQYF. The chain has TRBV29-1 and TRBJ2-7; 7 bases fit TRBD1. With 6 bases clipped from V and 0 bases from J, the junction kept 5 bases outside the gene matches. The CDR3 length is 13 residues. Germline V CDR1 and CDR2: SQVTM, ANQGSEA.

The chain couples TRBV5-1 to TRBJ2-5; D is undetermined. CDR1 and CDR2 (germline): SGHRS, YFSETQ. The CDR3 runs to 12 residues. Trimming left V 3 bases short and J 5 bases short, with 8 bases between. In DNA, the CDR3 is TGCGCCAGCAGCTACAATAGGGAGACCCAGTACTTC. As protein: CASSYNRETQYF.

The V and J genes are TRBV21-1 and TRBJ2-3; TRBD1 is the table's D call, not checked against the DNA. TRBV21-1 is recorded as a pseudogene. The CDR3 totals 15 residues. The CDR3 DNA reads as TGTGCCAGCAGCCTCCGGGACATCTGTACAGATACGCAGTATTTT. Translating it yields CASSLRDICTDTQYF.

The chain uses TRBV7-2 and TRBJ1-5, with D tentatively TRBD1 (5 bases). Germline-derived CDR1 and CDR2 are SGHTA and FQGNSA. Trimming pared 3 bases from V and 0 bases from J, leaving 9 bases between. CDR3 size: 15 residues. In DNA form, the CDR3 reads TGTGCCAGCAGCTTCAGTAGGGGTAGCAATCAGCCCCAGCATTTT. This translates into CASSFSRGSNQPQHF.

The rearrangement links TRBV20-1 to TRBJ1-6; TRBD1 aligns across 11 bases. Germline-derived CDR1 and CDR2 are DFQATT and SNEGSKA (reference sequence). The ends lost 3 bases at V and 9 bases at J; junction bases unmatched: 4. The CDR3 loop spans 14 amino acids. CDR3 loop: CSASRDRGFSPLHF. DNA of the CDR3: TGCAGTGCTAGTCGGGACAGGGGGTTTTCACCCCTCCACTTT.

V gene TRBV6-2 or TRBV6-3 combines with J gene TRBJ2-7; D ambiguous. Germline CDR1 is MNHEY and CDR2 is SVGEGT. Trimming left V 5 bases short and J 3 bases short, with 11 bases between. The CDR3 has 13 residues. CDR3: CASSGSMGYEQYF. The CDR3 coding sequence is TGTGCCAGCAGTGGCAGTATGGGCTACGAGCAGTACTTC.

The chain joins TRBV29-1 to TRBJ1-3; D remains unclear. V gave up 2 bases and J gave up 0 bases, with 8 bases separating them. This CDR3 is built from 14 residues. Germline CDR1 SQVTM, CDR2 ANQGSEA. The CDR3 region has the DNA TGCAGCGTTGAACTGCCGTTCTCTGGAAACACCATATATTTT. Translated, it gives CSVELPFSGNTIYF.

The V and J genes are TRBV5-8 and TRBJ1-4, with a possible D match to TRBD1 (5 bases). CDR1 is SGHTS and CDR2 is YDEGEE in the germline V gene. V lost 0 bases and J lost 7, with 13 bases in between. The CDR3 sequence is 15 residues long. CDR3 DNA: TGTGCCAGCAGCTTGGGGCAGGGTGGTGCTGAAAAACTGTTTTTT. Amino acids: CASSLGQGGAEKLFF.

The chain has TRBV5-1 and TRBJ1-2; D is undetermined. Germline V gene lookup returns CDR1 SGHRS and CDR2 YFSETQ. The CDR3 consists of 13 residues. The V end lost 4 bases, the J end lost 4 bases, and 11 bases lay between the germline ends. The CDR3 region is CASSDDVGYGYTF. The CDR3 DNA reads as TGCGCCAGCAGCGACGACGTGGGCTATGGCTACACCTTC. The whole variable domain, remainder taken from reference TRBV5-1 and TRBJ1-2, is KAGVTQTPRYLIKTRGQQVTLSCSPISGHRSVSWYQQTPGQGLQFLFEYFSETQRNKGNFPGRFSGRQFSNSRSEMNVSTLELGDSALYLCASSDDVGYGYTFGSGTRLTVV.

J is TRBJ1-5 and V is TRBV6-1; D not certain. This CDR3 has 15 amino acids. Germline V gene data show CDR1 as MNHNS and CDR2 as SASEGT. The V end was cut by 0 bases, the J end by 0 bases, with 6 bases between. The CDR3 protein is CASSEAWGSNQPQHF. CDR3 nucleotides: TGTGCCAGCAGTGAAGCGTGGGGTAGCAATCAGCCCCAGCATTTT.

The gene calls are TRBV24-1 and TRBJ2-4; D might be TRBD2 (7 bases). The germline V gene has CDR1 KGHDR and CDR2 SFDVKD. The V gene lost 2 bases and the J gene lost 7 bases, with 11 bases spanning the gap. This CDR3 contains 14 residues. The CDR3 loop reads CATSDSRGGNIQYF. CDR3 DNA sequence: TGTGCCACCAGTGATTCTAGGGGGGGGAACATTCAGTACTTC.

The chain recombines TRBV6-5 with TRBJ1-6, with a weak D call TRBD1 (5 bases). The germline gives CDR1 MNHEY, CDR2 SVGAGI. CDR3 length equals 15 residues. Trimming pared 5 bases from V and 13 bases from J, leaving 21 bases between. The CDR3 here is CASSQAARAYRPLHF. The CDR3 DNA sequence: TGTGCCAGCAGTCAGGCAGCCAGGGCCTACCGGCCCCTCCACTTT.

J is TRBJ1-2 and V is TRBV7-9; TRBD1 might be the D (5 bases). CDR1 is SEHNR, CDR2 FQNEAQ, per germline (reference sequence). The ends were cut back, 5 bases at V and 3 bases at J, with 10 bases in the middle. This CDR3 spans 13 amino acids. This chain's CDR3 is CASSGGTDYGYTF. The CDR3 region has the DNA TGTGCCAGCAGCGGCGGGACGGACTATGGCTACACCTTC.

The chain links TRBV18 to TRBJ2-3, with 10 positions matching TRBD2. Per the germline V gene, CDR1 is KGHSH and CDR2 is LQKENI. This CDR3 spans 17 amino acids. The V and J ends lost 6 bases and 6 bases, in that order; junction bases with no gene match: 15. The CDR3 protein is CASSALAGGRTGDTQYF. The CDR3 region has the DNA TGTGCCAGCTCGGCATTAGCGGGAGGCCGGACGGGGGATACGCAGTATTTT.

This rearrangement joins TRBV7-2 to TRBJ2-1; D gene uncertain. Between the trimmed V and J ends, which lost 6 bases and 6 bases, there was a span of 6 bases. The CDR3 is made up of 11 amino acids. Germline values: CDR1 SGHTA, CDR2 FQGNSA. CDR3 region: CASRVFNEQFF. CDR3 bases: TGTGCCAGCAGGGTCTTCAATGAGCAGTTCTTC.

The chain joins TRBV28 to TRBJ1-6, with D uncertain. V was shortened by 5 bases and J by 9 bases, with 11 bases between the two germline ends. CDR1 and CDR2 from the germline V gene are MDHEN and SYDVKM. This CDR3 comprises 13 residues. The CDR3 sequence: CASSASDASPLHF. CDR3 DNA: TGTGCCAGCAGTGCCTCGGACGCTTCACCCCTCCACTTT.

This chain connects TRBV5-4 to TRBJ1-1, with a possible D match to TRBD1 (6 bases). With 3 bases removed from V and 14 bases from J, the gap between germline ends came to 14 bases. CDR1 and CDR2 (germline): SGHNT, YYREEE (reference sequence). The CDR3 has 11 amino acids. The CDR3 sequence is CASSSDSRPFF. DNA for the CDR3: TGTGCCAGCAGCTCGGACAGTCGGCCCTTCTTT.

The V gene is TRBV7-2, the J gene TRBJ2-1, with 7 bases fitting TRBD2. Germline assignment: CDR1 SGHTA and CDR2 FQGNSA. After removal of 3 bases from V and 6 bases from J, the junction contained 8 bases not matched to a gene. The CDR3 covers 15 residues. Written as DNA, the CDR3 is TGTGCCAGCAGCTTTGGCGGGAGATTCGGCAATGAGCAGTTCTTC. Encoded protein: CASSFGGRFGNEQFF.

The chain recombines TRBV5-8 with TRBJ2-7, with D perhaps matching TRBD2 (5 bases). Between the trimmed V and J ends, which lost 0 bases and 7 bases, there was a span of 11 bases. Germline CDR1 SGHTS, CDR2 YDEGEE. This CDR3 region has 13 residues. The CDR3 coding sequence is TGTGCCAGCAGCTTGGTAAGGCAGCGGGAGCAGTACTTC. As protein: CASSLVRQREQYF.

The V gene is TRBV15, the J gene TRBJ2-1, with D possibly TRBD2 on 6 matching bases. Trimming took off 0 bases at V and 6 bases at J, with 12 bases between the two ends. Germline assignment: CDR1 LNHNV and CDR2 YYDKDF (reference sequence). The CDR3 sequence is 15 residues long. In nucleotides, the CDR3 is TGTGCCACCAGCAGAGAGGACCGCGGGGCCAATGAGCAGTTCTTC. It yields the protein CATSREDRGANEQFF.

This chain connects TRBV7-9 to TRBJ2-1, with 8 bases that match TRBD2. CDR1 SEHNR and CDR2 FQNEAQ come from the germline V gene (reference sequence). The CDR3 has 16 amino acids. V was clipped by 4 bases and J by 1 base; unmatched bases: 6. The CDR3 nucleotides read TGTGCCAGCAGCTCACTTAGCGGGGTGTCCTACAATGAGCAGTTCTTC. As protein: CASSSLSGVSYNEQFF. The full variable domain, with the rest looked up from reference TRBV7-9 and TRBJ2-1, is DTGVSQNPRHKITKRGQNVTFRCDPISEHNRLYWYRQTLGQGPEFLTYFQNEAQLEKSRLLSDRFSAERPKGSFSTLEIQRTEQGDSAMYLCASSSLSGVSYNEQFFGPGTRLTVL.

This chain connects TRBV19 to TRBJ1-5, with 7 bases that match TRBD1. This CDR3 spans 16 amino acids. With 5 bases clipped from V and 8 bases from J, the junction kept 15 bases outside the gene matches. CDR1 is LNHDA, CDR2 SQIVND, per germline (reference sequence). The CDR3 nucleotides read TGTGCCAGTAGTCCGGGACAGCCGGCGGCCCAAGAGCCCCAGCATTTT. This encodes CASSPGQPAAQEPQHF.

The chain carries TRBV30 and TRBJ1-6; 7 bases map to TRBD1. The V segment lost 4 bases and the J segment 1 base; nucleotides outside the gene matches: 7. The CDR3 length is 16 residues. Germline CDR1 GTSNPN, CDR2 SVGIG (reference sequence). Here the CDR3 DNA reads TGTGCCTGGACTACGGACAGGAGGTCCTATAATTCACCCCTCCACTTT. As protein: CAWTTDRRSYNSPLHF.

The V gene is TRBV6-4, the J gene TRBJ2-1; D is unclear. Trimming removed 2 bases from V and 10 bases from J, with 15 bases in between. CDR3 size: 14 residues. Germline V gene sequence: CDR1 MRHNA, CDR2 SNTAGT. The CDR3 nucleotides are TGTGCCAGCAGTGACGGGCTAGGTATGGGGGAGCAGTTCTTC. Its protein product is CASSDGLGMGEQFF.

This chain links TRBV6-5 with TRBJ2-7; tentative D call: TRBD2 (5 bases). The ends were cut back, 0 bases at V and 4 bases at J, with 13 bases in the middle. The germline CDR1 and CDR2 sequences are MNHEY and SVGAGI. The length of the CDR3 is 15 residues. The CDR3 reads CASSYSFGGRYEQYF. CDR3 coding DNA: TGTGCCAGCAGTTACTCCTTTGGAGGTAGGTACGAGCAGTACTTC.

The chain links TRBV7-9 to TRBJ2-7, with a possible D match to TRBD1 (6 bases). This CDR3 is 15 amino acids long. Between the trimmed V and J ends, which lost 2 bases and 4 bases, there was a span of 15 bases. Germline V lookup: CDR1 SEHNR, CDR2 FQNEAQ (reference sequence). This CDR3 is CASSLYEQGLYEQYF. The CDR3, as DNA: TGTGCCAGCAGCTTATATGAACAGGGCTTGTACGAGCAGTACTTC.

This chain uses TRBV20-1 with TRBJ2-1; D is possibly TRBD2 (5 bases). The CDR3 totals 15 residues. CDR1 DFQATT and CDR2 SNEGSKA come from the germline V gene (reference sequence). With 5 bases removed from V and 5 bases from J, the gap between germline ends came to 19 bases. The CDR3 sequence: CSARDATTVDNEQFF. In nucleotides, the CDR3 is TGCAGTGCTCGTGATGCGACTACCGTAGACAATGAGCAGTTCTTC.

The count of this clone is one. The chain employs TRBV4-1 and TRBJ2-7; 7 bases are a match to TRBD2. This CDR3 has 16 amino acids. V lost 0 bases to trimming and J lost 3 bases; unmatched junction nucleotides: 8. CDR1 is MGHRA, CDR2 YSYEKL, per germline. The CDR3 is CASSQEEGLIRYEQYF. CDR3 coding DNA: TGCGCCAGCAGCCAAGAAGAGGGACTAATCCGCTACGAGCAGTACTTC.